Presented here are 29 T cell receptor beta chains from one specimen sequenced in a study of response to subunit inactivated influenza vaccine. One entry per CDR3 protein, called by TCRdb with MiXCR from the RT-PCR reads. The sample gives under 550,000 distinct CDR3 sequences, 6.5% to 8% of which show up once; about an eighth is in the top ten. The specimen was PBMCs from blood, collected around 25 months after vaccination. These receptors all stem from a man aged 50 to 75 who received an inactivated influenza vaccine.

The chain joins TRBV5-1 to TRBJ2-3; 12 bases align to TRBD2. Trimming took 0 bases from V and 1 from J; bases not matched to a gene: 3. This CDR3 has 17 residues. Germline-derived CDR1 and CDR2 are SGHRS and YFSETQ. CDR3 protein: CASSLGASGGGTDTQYF. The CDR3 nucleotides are TGCGCCAGCAGCTTGGGTGCTAGCGGGGGGGGCACAGATACGCAGTATTTT.

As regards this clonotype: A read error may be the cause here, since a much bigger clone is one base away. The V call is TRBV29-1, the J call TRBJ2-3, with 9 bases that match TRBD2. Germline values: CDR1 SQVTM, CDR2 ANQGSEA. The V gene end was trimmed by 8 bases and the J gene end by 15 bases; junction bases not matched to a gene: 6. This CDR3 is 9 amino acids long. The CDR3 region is CSTREGHYF. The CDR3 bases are TGCAGCACGCGGGAGGGGCATTATTTT.

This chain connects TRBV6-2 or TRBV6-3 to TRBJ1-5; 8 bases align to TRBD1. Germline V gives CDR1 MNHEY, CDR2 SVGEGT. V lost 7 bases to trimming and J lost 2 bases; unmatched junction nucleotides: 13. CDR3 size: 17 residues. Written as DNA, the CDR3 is TGTGCCAGCACCAAAAACTCAGCGACAGGGGGCAATCAGCCCCAGCATTTT. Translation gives CASTKNSATGGNQPQHF.

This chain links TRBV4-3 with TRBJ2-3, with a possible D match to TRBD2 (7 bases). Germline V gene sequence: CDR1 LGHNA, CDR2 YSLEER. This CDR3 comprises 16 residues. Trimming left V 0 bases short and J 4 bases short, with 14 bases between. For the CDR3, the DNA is TGCGCCAGCAGCCAAGATTTCGGGGGGCGCGCAGATACGCAGTATTTT. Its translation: CASSQDFGGRADTQYF.

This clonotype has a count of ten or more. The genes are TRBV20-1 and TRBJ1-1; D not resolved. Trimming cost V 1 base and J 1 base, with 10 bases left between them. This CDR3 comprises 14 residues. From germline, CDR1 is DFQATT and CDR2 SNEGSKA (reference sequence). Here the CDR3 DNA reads TGCAGTGCTAGAGGTTCGTCAGCGAACACTGAAGCTTTCTTT. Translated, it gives CSARGSSANTEAFF.

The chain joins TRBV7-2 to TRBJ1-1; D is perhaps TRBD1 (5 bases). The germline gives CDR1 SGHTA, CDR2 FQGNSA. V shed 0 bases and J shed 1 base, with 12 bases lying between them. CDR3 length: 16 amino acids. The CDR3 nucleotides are TGTGCCAGCAGCTTAGCAGGAGGGGTCGCGAACACTGAAGCTTTCTTT. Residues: CASSLAGGVANTEAFF.

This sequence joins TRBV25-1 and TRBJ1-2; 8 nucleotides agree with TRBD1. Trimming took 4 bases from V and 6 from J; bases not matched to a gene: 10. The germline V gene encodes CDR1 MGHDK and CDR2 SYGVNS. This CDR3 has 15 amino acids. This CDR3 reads CASSGATGGPHGYTF. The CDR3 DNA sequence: TGTGCCAGCAGTGGAGCAACAGGGGGACCTCATGGCTACACCTTC.

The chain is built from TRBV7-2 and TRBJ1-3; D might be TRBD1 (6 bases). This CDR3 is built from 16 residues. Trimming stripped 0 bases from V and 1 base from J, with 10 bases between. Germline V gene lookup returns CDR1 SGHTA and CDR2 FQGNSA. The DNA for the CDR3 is TGTGCCAGCAGCTTAGCTATAGGGGGGTCTGGAAACACCATATATTTT. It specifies CASSLAIGGSGNTIYF.

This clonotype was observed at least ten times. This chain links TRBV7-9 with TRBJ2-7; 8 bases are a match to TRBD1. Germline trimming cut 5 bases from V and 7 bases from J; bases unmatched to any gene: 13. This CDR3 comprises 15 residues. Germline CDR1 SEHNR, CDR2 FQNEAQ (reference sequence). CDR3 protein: CASSRPGGRGREQYF. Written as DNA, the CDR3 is TGTGCCAGCAGCCGCCCTGGGGGCAGGGGGCGAGAGCAGTACTTC.

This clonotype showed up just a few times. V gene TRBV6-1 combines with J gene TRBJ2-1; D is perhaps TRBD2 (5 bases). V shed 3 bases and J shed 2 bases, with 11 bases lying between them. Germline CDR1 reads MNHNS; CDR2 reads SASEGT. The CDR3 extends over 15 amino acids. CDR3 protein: CASSEDPSPYNEQFF. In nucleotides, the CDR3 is TGTGCCAGCAGTGAGGACCCTAGCCCCTACAATGAGCAGTTCTTC.

CDR3 in DNA: TGTGCCAGCAGCTTAGCTTATGGGTCCGCGAATACGCAGTATTTT. Its translation is CASSLAYGSANTQYF. This chain joins TRBV7-8 and TRBJ2-3; D remains ambiguous. Germline V lookup: CDR1 SGHVS, CDR2 FQNEAQ. V shed 0 bases and J shed 7 bases, with 14 bases lying between them. The CDR3 covers 15 residues.

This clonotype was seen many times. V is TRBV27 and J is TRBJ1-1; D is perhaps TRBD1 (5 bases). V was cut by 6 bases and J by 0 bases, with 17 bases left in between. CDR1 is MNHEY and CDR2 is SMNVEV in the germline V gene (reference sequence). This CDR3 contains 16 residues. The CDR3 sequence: CASRNTGLLMNTEAFF. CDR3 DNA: TGTGCCAGCAGGAATACAGGCCTGCTTATGAACACTGAAGCTTTCTTT.

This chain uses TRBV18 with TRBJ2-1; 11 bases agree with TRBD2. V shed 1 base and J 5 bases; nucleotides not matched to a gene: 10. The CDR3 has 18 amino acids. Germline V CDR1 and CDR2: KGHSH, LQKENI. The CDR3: CASSPRGFSGRADNEQFF. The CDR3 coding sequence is TGTGCCAGCTCACCACGGGGCTTTAGCGGGAGGGCCGACAATGAGCAGTTCTTC.

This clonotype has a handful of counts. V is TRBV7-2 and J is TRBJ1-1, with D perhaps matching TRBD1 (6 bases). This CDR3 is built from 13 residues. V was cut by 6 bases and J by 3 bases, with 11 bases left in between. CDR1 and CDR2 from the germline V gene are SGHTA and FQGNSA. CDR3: CASSWAGDTEAFF. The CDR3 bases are TGTGCCAGCAGTTGGGCAGGGGACACTGAAGCTTTCTTT.

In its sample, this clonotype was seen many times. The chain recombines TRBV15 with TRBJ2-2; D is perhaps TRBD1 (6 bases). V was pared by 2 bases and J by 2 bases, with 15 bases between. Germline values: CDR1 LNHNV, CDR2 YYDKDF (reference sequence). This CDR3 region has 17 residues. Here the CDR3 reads CATSRKGQGLNTGELFF. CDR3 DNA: TGTGCCACCAGCAGAAAAGGGCAGGGGCTAAACACCGGGGAGCTGTTTTTT.

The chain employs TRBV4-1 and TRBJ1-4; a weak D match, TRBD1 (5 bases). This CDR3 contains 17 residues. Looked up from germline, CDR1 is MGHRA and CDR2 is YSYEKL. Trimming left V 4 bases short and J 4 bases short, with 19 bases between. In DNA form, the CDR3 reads TGCGCCAGCAGCCCTCTAAAACGGGGCAGCTTTAATGAAAAACTGTTTTTT. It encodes CASSPLKRGSFNEKLFF.

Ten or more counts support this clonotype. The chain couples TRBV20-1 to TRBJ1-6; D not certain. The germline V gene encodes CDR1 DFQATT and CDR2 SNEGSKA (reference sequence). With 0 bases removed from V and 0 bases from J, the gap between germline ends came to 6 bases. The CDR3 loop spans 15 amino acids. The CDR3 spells CSARDRSSYNSPLHF. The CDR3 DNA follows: TGCAGTGCTAGAGATCGGAGCTCCTATAATTCACCCCTCCACTTT.

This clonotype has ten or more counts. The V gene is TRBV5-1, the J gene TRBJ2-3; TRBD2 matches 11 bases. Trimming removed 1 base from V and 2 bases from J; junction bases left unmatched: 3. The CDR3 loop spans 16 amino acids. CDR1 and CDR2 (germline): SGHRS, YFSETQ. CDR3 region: CASSLSTSGTTDTQYF. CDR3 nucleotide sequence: TGCGCCAGCAGCTTGTCGACTAGCGGGACCACAGATACGCAGTATTTT.

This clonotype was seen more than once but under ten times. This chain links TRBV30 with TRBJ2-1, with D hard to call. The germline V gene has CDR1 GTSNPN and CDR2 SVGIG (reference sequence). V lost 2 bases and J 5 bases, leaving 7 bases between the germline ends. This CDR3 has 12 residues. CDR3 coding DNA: TGTGCCTGGAGTCTTCAGCACAATGAGCAGTTCTTC. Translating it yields CAWSLQHNEQFF.

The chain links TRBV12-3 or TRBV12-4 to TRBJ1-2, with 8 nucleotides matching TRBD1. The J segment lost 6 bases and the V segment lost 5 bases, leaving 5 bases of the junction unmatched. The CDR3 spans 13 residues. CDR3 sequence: CASSPRDRNGYTF. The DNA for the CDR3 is TGTGCCAGCAGTCCCCGGGACAGGAATGGCTACACCTTC.

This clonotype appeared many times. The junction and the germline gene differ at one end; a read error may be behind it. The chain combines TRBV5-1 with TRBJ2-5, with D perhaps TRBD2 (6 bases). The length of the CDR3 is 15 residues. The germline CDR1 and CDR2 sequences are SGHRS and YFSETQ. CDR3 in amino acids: CATSENPGVQETQYF. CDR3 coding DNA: TGCGCCACCAGCGAGAATCCGGGGGTCCAAGAGACCCAGTACTTC. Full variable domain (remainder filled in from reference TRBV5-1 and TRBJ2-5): KAGVTQTPRYLIKTRGQQVTLSCSPISGHRSVSWYQQTPGQGLQFLFEYFSETQRNKGNFPGRFSGRQFSNSRSEMNVSTLELGDSALYLCATSENPGVQETQYFGPGTRLLVL.

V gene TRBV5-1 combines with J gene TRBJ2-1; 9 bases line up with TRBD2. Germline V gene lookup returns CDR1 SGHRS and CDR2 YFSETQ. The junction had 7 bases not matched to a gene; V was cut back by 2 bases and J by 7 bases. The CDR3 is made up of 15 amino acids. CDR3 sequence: CASSLGREGINEQFF. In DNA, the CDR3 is TGCGCCAGCAGCTTAGGGCGGGAGGGGATTAATGAGCAGTTCTTC.

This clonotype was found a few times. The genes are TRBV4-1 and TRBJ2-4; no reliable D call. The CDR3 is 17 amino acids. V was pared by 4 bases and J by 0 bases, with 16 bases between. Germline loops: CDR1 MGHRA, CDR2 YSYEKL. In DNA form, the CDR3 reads TGCGCCAGCAGCCCCTACGATGGGGTTGTAGCCAAAAACATTCAGTACTTC. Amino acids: CASSPYDGVVAKNIQYF.

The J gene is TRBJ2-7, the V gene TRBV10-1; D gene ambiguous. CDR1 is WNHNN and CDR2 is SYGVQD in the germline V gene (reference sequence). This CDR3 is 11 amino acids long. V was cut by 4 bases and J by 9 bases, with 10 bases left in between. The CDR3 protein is CASSGASGQYF. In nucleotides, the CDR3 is TGCGCCAGCAGTGGGGCCAGTGGGCAGTACTTC.

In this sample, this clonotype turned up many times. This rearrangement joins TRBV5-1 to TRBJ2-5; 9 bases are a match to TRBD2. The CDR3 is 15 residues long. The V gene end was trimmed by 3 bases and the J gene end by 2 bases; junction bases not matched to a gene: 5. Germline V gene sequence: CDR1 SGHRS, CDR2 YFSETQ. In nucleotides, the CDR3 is TGCGCCAGCAGCTACGACGCGGGGGGGCAAGAGACCCAGTACTTC. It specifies CASSYDAGGQETQYF.

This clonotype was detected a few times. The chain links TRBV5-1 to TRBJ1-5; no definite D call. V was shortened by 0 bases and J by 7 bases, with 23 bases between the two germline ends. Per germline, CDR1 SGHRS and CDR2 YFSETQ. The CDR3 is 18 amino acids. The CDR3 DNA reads TGCGCCAGCAGCTTGGACCTTGAGCGGTTTTGGGCCCAACAGCCCCAGCATTTT. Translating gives CASSLDLERFWAQQPQHF.

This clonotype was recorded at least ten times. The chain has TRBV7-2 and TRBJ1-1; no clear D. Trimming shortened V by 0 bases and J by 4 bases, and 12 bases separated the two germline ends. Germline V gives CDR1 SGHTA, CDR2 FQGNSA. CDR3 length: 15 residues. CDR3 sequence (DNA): TGTGCCAGCAGCTTAGCGTTCGACGCGACCACTGAAGCTTTCTTT. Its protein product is CASSLAFDATTEAFF. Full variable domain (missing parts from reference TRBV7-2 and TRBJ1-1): GAGVSQSPSNKVTEKGKDVELRCDPISGHTALYWYRQSLGQGLEFLIYFQGNSAPDKSGLPSDRFSAERTGGSVSTLTIQRTQQEDSAVYLCASSLAFDATTEAFFGQGTRLTVV.

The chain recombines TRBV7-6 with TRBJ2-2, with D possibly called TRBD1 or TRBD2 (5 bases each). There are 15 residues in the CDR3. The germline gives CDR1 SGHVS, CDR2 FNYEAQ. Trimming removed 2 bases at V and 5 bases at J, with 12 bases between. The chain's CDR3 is CASSLPGPHTGELFF. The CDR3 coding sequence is TGTGCCAGCAGCTTACCGGGACCGCATACCGGGGAGCTGTTTTTT.

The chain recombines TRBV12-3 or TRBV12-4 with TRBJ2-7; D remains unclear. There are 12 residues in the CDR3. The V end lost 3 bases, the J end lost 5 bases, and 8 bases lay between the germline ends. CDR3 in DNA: TGTGCCAGCAGTTTTGGGGTAAACGAGCAGTACTTC. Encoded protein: CASSFGVNEQYF.